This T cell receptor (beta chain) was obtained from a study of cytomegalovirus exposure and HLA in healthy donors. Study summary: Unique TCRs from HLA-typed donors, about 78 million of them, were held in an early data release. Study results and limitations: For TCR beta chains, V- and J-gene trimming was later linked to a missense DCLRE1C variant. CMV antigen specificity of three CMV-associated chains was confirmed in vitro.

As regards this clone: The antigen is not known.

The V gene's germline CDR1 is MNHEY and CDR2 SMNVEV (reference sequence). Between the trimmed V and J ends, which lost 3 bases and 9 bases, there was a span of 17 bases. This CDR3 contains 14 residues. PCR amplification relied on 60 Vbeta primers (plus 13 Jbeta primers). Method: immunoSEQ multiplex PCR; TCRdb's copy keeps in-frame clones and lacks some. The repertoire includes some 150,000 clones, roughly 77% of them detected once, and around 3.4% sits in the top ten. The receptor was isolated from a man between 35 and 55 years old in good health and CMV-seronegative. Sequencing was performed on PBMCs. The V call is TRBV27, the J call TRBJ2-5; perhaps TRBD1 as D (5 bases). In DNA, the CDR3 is TGTGCCAGCAGTTTCTCAGGCAGGGTCGGTCCCCAGTACTTC. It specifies CASSFSGRVGPQYF.